Listed below are T cell receptor beta chains from one sample, sequenced in a study of CD8+ T cells in alopecia areata. Profiling relied on immunoSEQ multiplex PCR, and the TCRdb table lists in-frame clones only, not all of them. The repertoire includes about 180,000 clones, approximately 62% of them detected once, and more than 1.5% sits in the top ten. The source material was CD4+ T cells sorted from blood, sampled at week 0. These receptors came from a human donor with alopecia areata. The CDR3 runs from the conserved cysteine through the conserved F or W. D genes are given only for firm matches. For some rows the clone size is stated as once, few or many, or as a class when expanded; others skip it.

clone size,V gene,D gene,J gene,CDR3 DNA,CDR3 protein
-,TRBV29-1,-,TRBJ1-5,TGCAGCGTTGTCTCCGGGACGGGCAATCAGCCCCAGCATTTT,CSVVSGTGNQPQHF
-,TRBV30,-,TRBJ1-3,TGTGCCTGGAGGTACAGGCGATCTGGAAACACCATATATTTT,CAWRYRRSGNTIYF
-,TRBV27,TRBD2,TRBJ2-1,TGTGCCAGCAGACGACTAGCCCAATACAATGAGCAGTTCTTC,CASRRLAQYNEQFF
many,TRBV2,-,TRBJ2-1,TGTGCCAGCAGTTTGGACAATGAGCAGTTCTTC,CASSLDNEQFF
few,TRBV25-1,-,TRBJ1-1,TGTGCCAGCAGGTCGGCCACTGAAGCTTTCTTT,CASRSATEAFF
few,TRBV30,-,TRBJ1-5,TGTGCCTGGAGTGGAGGGGTCGGTCAGCCCCAGCATTTT,CAWSGGVGQPQHF
-,TRBV11-2,-,TRBJ2-7,TGTGCCAGCAGCCACAGTTCACCCTACGAGCAGTACTTC,CASSHSSPYEQYF
-,TRBV6-5,-,TRBJ2-5,TGTGCCAGCAGCCAGAACATCAGGGGACAAGAGACCCAGTACTTC,CASSQNIRGQETQYF
-,TRBV7-9,-,TRBJ2-2,TGTGCCAGCAGTTCACGGATGAACACCGGGGAGCTGTTTTTT,CASSSRMNTGELFF
-,TRBV15,-,TRBJ2-3,TGTGCCACCAGCAGAGCGCAAGCGCGCACAGATACGCAGTATTTT,CATSRAQARTDTQYF
-,TRBV7-2,-,TRBJ2-7,TGTGCCAGCAGCTTGGGTCCGACCGAGCAGTACTTC,CASSLGPTEQYF
-,TRBV30,-,TRBJ1-2,TGTGCCTGGAGCCCCGGGGCTAACTATGGCTACACCTTC,CAWSPGANYGYTF
-,TRBV7-2,-,TRBJ1-4,TGTGCCAGCAGTTCGTTGGGCAGGGTGAAGGAAAAACTGTTTTTT,CASSSLGRVKEKLFF
-,TRBV7-2,-,TRBJ1-2,TGTGCCAGCAGCTTAGCGACAGCCTATGGCTACACCTTC,CASSLATAYGYTF
once,TRBV7-2,-,TRBJ2-5,TGTGCCAGCAGCTTAGCACAGGGAGGTTGGGAGACCCAGTACTTC,CASSLAQGGWETQYF
-,TRBV5-6,TRBD2,TRBJ2-3,TGTGCCAGCAGCTTCCGGACTAGCGGATCAGATACGCAGTATTTT,CASSFRTSGSDTQYF
-,TRBV30,TRBD2,TRBJ2-1,TGTGCCTGGAGTGTACTTGGGAGCGGGGGCTACAATGAGCAGTTCTTC,CAWSVLGSGGYNEQFF
-,TRBV6-6,-,TRBJ2-1,TGTGCCAGCAGTTACAATGCGGGGCTCGCCAATGAGCAGTTCTTC,CASSYNAGLANEQFF
-,TRBV5-1,TRBD1,TRBJ2-7,TGCGCCAGCAGCTTGCTCGGGACAGGAATGTACGAGCAGTACTTC,CASSLLGTGMYEQYF
few,TRBV30,-,TRBJ1-2,TGTGCCTGGAGTGTACCTGGCAGGAAGCACGGCTACACCTTC,CAWSVPGRKHGYTF
-,TRBV10-2,-,TRBJ1-5,TGCGCCAGCAGTACAGACAATCAGCCCCAGCATTTT,CASSTDNQPQHF
-,TRBV29-1,-,TRBJ1-2,TGCAGCGTTGAAGGTGGCTCAGGGATCTATGGCTACACCTTC,CSVEGGSGIYGYTF
-,TRBV7-2,-,TRBJ1-1,TGTGCCAGCAGCTTCTCCAGCATGAACACTGAAGCTTTCTTT,CASSFSSMNTEAFF
-,TRBV13,-,TRBJ1-5,TGTGCCAGCAGCTTTTCAGGGACCCGCAATCAGCCCCAGCATTTT,CASSFSGTRNQPQHF
-,TRBV19,-,TRBJ2-1,TGTGCCAGTAGTATATCGTCTGGATTCCAGTTCTTC,CASSISSGFQFF
few,TRBV29-1,-,TRBJ1-6,TGCAGCGTTAAGGAGAATAATTCACCCCTCCACTTT,CSVKENNSPLHF
-,TRBV30,-,TRBJ1-2,TGTGCCTGGAGTGCCAACGCTTATGGCTACACCTTC,CAWSANAYGYTF
-,TRBV19,TRBD1,TRBJ1-2,TGTGCCAGTAGTGCCCGACAGGGGGGCTATGGCTACACCTTC,CASSARQGGYGYTF